This T cell receptor (beta chain) derives from a study of blood T cell repertoires in COVID-19. The overall study: Material from acute and convalescent COVID-19 was sourced from the United States, Italy and Spain. Sample material is recorded as cDNA or gDNA derived from T cells, B-cell-depleted T cells, or PBMCs.

The V and J ends lost 5 bases and 3 bases respectively, with 10 bases between them. CDR1 and CDR2 (germline): KGHSH, LQKENI. The CDR3 consists of 13 residues. This study enrolled people aged roughly 18 to 89 from about two dozen US geographic areas. All recovered Cohort 3 donors got two negative PCRs, got clearance, or saw symptom resolution. The assay was immunoSEQ multiplex PCR, and TCRdb's table has in-frame clones only and misses some. Seen here are under 450,000 clones, roughly 87% observed once, and the top ten hold 2.5% to 3%. Sequenced input: PBMCs or T cells enriched from blood (not recorded which). The chain couples TRBV18 to TRBJ2-5; TRBD1 might be the D (5 bases). The receptor was derived from a woman in her twenties or thirties who had recovered from COVID-19. For the CDR3, the DNA is TGTGCCAGCTCAGCCAGGGAAGAAGAGACCCAGTACTTC. Its translation: CASSAREEETQYF.